Listed below are T cell receptor beta chains from one sample, sequenced in a study of regulatory T cells in long-lasting Graves disease. Using its own MiXCR run on the multiplex PCR reads, TCRdb lists one record per CDR3 protein. The sample consists of under 250,000 distinct CDR3 sequences, 20% of them appearing once. This specimen consisted of peripheral blood mononuclear cells (PBMCs), obtained at new diagnosis, from a patient treated with antithyroid drugs. Receptors originate from a female donor with Graves disease. Both conserved end residues are part of each CDR3. D genes are given only for firm matches. Clone size is stated in some rows and not others, as once, few, many or a class when expanded.

d_gene,abundance,j_gene,v_gene,CDR3aa,CDR3nt
-,few,TRBJ2-7,TRBV20-1,CSASTGARRTEQYF,TGCAGTGCTAGCACGGGGGCTCGACGTACCGAGCAGTACTTC
TRBD1,many,TRBJ1-6,TRBV20-1,CSARPGDRNNSPLHF,TGCAGTGCTAGGCCGGGGGACAGGAATAATTCACCCCTCCACTTT
-,many,TRBJ1-2,TRBV6-1,CASGGIGRNYGYTF,TGTGCCAGCGGGGGGATAGGACGGAACTATGGCTACACCTTC
-,-,TRBJ2-1,TRBV5-6,CASSLVGEETQHF,TGTGCCAGCAGCTTGGTTGGGGAAGAGACCCAGCACTTC
TRBD2,many,TRBJ2-1,TRBV7-8,CASSLLAGGPNEQFF,TGTGCCAGCAGCCTACTAGCGGGAGGGCCAAATGAGCAGTTCTTC
-,-,TRBJ1-3,TRBV25-1,CASSASFWRGYEFGNTIYF,TGTGCCAGCAGTGCTTCATTCTGGCGTGGGTATGAGTTTGGAAACACCATATATTTT
-,many,TRBJ1-1,TRBV5-1,CASSLQGLTEAFF,TGCGCCAGCAGCTTGCAGGGCCTCACTGAAGCTTTCTTT
TRBD1,-,TRBJ1-3,TRBV12-3/TRBV12-4,CASSLQGGLNTIYF,TGTGCCAGCAGCCTGCAGGGGGGATTAAACACCATATATTTT
TRBD1,many,TRBJ2-7,TRBV19,CASSRATGSTYEQYF,TGTGCCAGTAGTAGGGCGACAGGGTCAACCTACGAGCAGTACTTC
-,many,TRBJ2-1,TRBV20-1,CSASDPGAYNEQFF,TGCAGTGCTAGCGACCCGGGCGCCTACAATGAGCAGTTCTTC
-,-,TRBJ2-3,TRBV3-2,CASSQDRWRGTSTDTQYF,TGTGCCAGCAGCCAAGACAGGTGGAGGGGGACCTCCACAGATACGCAGTATTTT
-,-,TRBJ1-2,TRBV19,CASSYRDGNYGYTF,TGTGCCAGTAGTTACCGGGACGGGAACTATGGCTACACCTTC
-,many,TRBJ1-5,TRBV7-2,CASSFPGRGQPQHF,TGTGCCAGCAGCTTTCCAGGGCGAGGTCAGCCCCAGCATTTT
TRBD1,many,TRBJ1-2,TRBV11-2,CASSPGTANYGYTF,TGTGCCAGCAGCCCAGGGACAGCCAACTATGGCTACACCTTC
-,-,TRBJ2-3,TRBV5-1,CASSPSGTDAKYF,TGCGCCAGCAGCCCCTCCGGGACGGACGCCAAGTATTTT
-,-,TRBJ1-4,TRBV20-1,CSARANFNEKLFF,TGCAGTGCACGAGCTAATTTTAATGAAAAACTGTTTTTT
-,-,TRBJ2-7,TRBV24-1,CATSSAYEQYF,TGTGCCACCTCGTCTGCCTACGAGCAGTACTTC
TRBD2,many,TRBJ2-3,TRBV20-1,CSAGTTSTDTQYF,TGCAGTGCCGGGACTACTAGCACAGATACGCAGTATTTT
-,-,TRBJ2-7,TRBV12-3/TRBV12-4,CASSLRRYEQYF,TGTGCCAGCAGTTTACGGAGGTACGAGCAGTACTTC
-,-,TRBJ2-2,TRBV4-3,CASSQGRLANTGELFF,TGCGCCAGCAGCCAAGGTAGACTAGCGAACACCGGGGAGCTGTTTTTT
TRBD1,few,TRBJ1-5,TRBV20-1,CSASRDRGIEPQHF,TGCAGTGCTAGCCGGGACAGGGGGATTGAGCCCCAGCATTTT
-,many,TRBJ2-2,TRBV19,CASRNPRGSGTGELFF,TGTGCCAGTAGGAACCCAAGGGGCTCGGGCACCGGGGAGCTGTTTTTT
-,few,TRBJ1-4,TRBV6-1,CASGGRGEKLFF,TGTGCCAGCGGGGGGCGAGGCGAAAAACTGTTTTTT
-,many,TRBJ1-4,TRBV2,CASRERRVNEKLFF,TGTGCCAGCAGGGAGCGGAGGGTAAATGAAAAACTGTTTTTT
-,many,TRBJ2-5,TRBV27,CASSPRTDLQETQYF,TGTGCCAGCAGTCCAAGGACCGACCTCCAAGAGACCCAGTACTTC
-,-,TRBJ1-1,TRBV19,CASSIQAANTEAFF,TGTGCCAGTAGTATACAGGCAGCGAACACTGAAGCTTTCTTT
TRBD1,-,TRBJ1-1,TRBV29-1,CSVAGTGGEAFF,TGCAGCGTCGCCGGGACAGGGGGCGAAGCTTTCTTT
TRBD2,many,TRBJ2-7,TRBV29-1,CSVVGSWGGSYEQYF,TGCAGCGTTGTGGGATCCTGGGGGGGATCCTACGAGCAGTACTTC
-,once,TRBJ2-7,TRBV11-2,CASSITGGKVEYF,TGTGCCAGCAGCATTACTGGGGGAAAAGTGGAGTACTTC
TRBD1,-,TRBJ2-5,TRBV5-8,CAGRGTGGETQYF,TGTGCCGGCAGGGGGACAGGGGGTGAGACCCAGTACTTC
TRBD2,many,TRBJ2-5,TRBV9,CASSVGPLAGGRETQYF,TGTGCCAGCAGCGTAGGACCCTTAGCGGGGGGGAGAGAGACCCAGTACTTC
-,many,TRBJ1-1,TRBV9,CASSSREGNTEAFF,TGTGCCAGCAGCTCCCGAGAGGGGAACACTGAAGCTTTCTTT
TRBD2,many,TRBJ2-5,TRBV10-2,CASRGLGQETQYF,TGCGCCAGCAGAGGACTAGGACAAGAGACCCAGTACTTC
-,many,TRBJ2-6,TRBV5-1,CASSTDPGSGANVLTF,TGCGCCAGCAGCACCGACCCGGGCTCTGGGGCCAACGTCCTGACTTTC
TRBD1,many,TRBJ1-5,TRBV7-6,CASSQQGKGQPQHF,TGTGCCAGCAGCCAACAGGGGAAAGGGCAGCCCCAGCATTTT
TRBD2,many,TRBJ2-7,TRBV4-1,CASSQTLAGGTYEQYF,TGCGCCAGCAGCCAAACCCTAGCGGGTGGGACCTACGAGCAGTACTTC
-,-,TRBJ2-6,TRBV14,CASSPWGLRSSSGANVLTF,TGTGCCAGCAGCCCCTGGGGATTAAGGAGTAGCTCTGGGGCCAACGTCCTGACTTTC
-,many,TRBJ1-1,TRBV14,CASSEVFLREAFF,TGTGCCAGCAGCGAAGTTTTTTTACGGGAAGCTTTCTTT
-,many,TRBJ2-7,TRBV6-9,CASSYSQDYEQYF,TGTGCCAGCAGTTACTCACAAGACTACGAGCAGTACTTC
TRBD1,-,TRBJ2-3,TRBV2,CASQRDRGTDTQYF,TGTGCCAGCCAACGGGACAGGGGCACAGATACGCAGTATTTT
-,many,TRBJ2-1,TRBV7-3,CASSLYGPYNEQFF,TGTGCCAGCAGCTTATACGGACCTTACAATGAGCAGTTCTTC
TRBD2,many,TRBJ2-1,TRBV27,CASSGTSGVYNEQFF,TGTGCCAGCAGTGGGACTAGCGGGGTCTACAATGAGCAGTTCTTC
TRBD1,many,TRBJ2-7,TRBV5-1,CASSLTPGQIYEQYF,TGCGCCAGCAGCTTGACTCCGGGACAGATCTACGAGCAGTACTTC
TRBD2,many,TRBJ2-1,TRBV6-6,CASSYSGAGGPGNEQFF,TGTGCCAGCAGTTACTCGGGTGCGGGGGGCCCGGGGAATGAGCAGTTCTTC
-,-,TRBJ2-5,TRBV11-2,CASTRLQETQYF,TGTGCCAGCACCCGTCTCCAAGAGACCCAGTACTTC
-,many,TRBJ2-1,TRBV29-1,CSVQGSGNEQFF,TGCAGCGTTCAGGGGTCAGGCAATGAGCAGTTCTTC
-,many,TRBJ2-3,TRBV7-2,CASSPGFRDTQYF,TGTGCCAGCAGCCCAGGGTTTAGGGATACGCAGTATTTT
-,many,TRBJ2-1,TRBV6-2/TRBV6-3,CASSEEQPYNEQFF,TGTGCCAGCAGTGAAGAGCAGCCCTACAATGAGCAGTTCTTC